The rows below give T cell receptor beta chains drawn from one sample of a study of shared clonotypes between healthy human individuals. TCRdb's copy holds only in-frame clones and misses some; the assay was immunoSEQ multiplex PCR. The profile shows about 1 million clones, around 74% of them singletons. The sample comprised memory CD4+ T cells sorted from blood. These receptors were taken from a man between 18 and 29 years old in good health. Each CDR3 is given with its conserved first and last residue. A D gene is named only where the DNA matches it firmly. For some rows the clone size is stated as once, few or many, or as a class when expanded; others skip it.

d_call: -
clone_size: -
v_call: TRBV18
j_call: TRBJ1-1
cdr3_length: 13
cdr3_nt: TGTGCCAGCTCATCCTCACGGGTTACTGAAGCTTTCTTT
cdr3_aa: CASSSSRVTEAFF

d_call: TRBD1
clone_size: -
v_call: TRBV18
j_call: TRBJ1-5
cdr3_length: 14
cdr3_nt: TGTGCCAGCTCAACGCAGGGGGACAATCAGCCCCAGCATTTT
cdr3_aa: CASSTQGDNQPQHF

d_call: -
clone_size: -
v_call: TRBV30
j_call: TRBJ1-4
cdr3_length: 14
cdr3_nt: TGTGCCTGGAGCCCCCTCCTAGGTTCTGAAAAACTGTTTTTT
cdr3_aa: CAWSPLLGSEKLFF

d_call: -
clone_size: -
v_call: TRBV6-1
j_call: TRBJ1-1
cdr3_length: 14
cdr3_nt: TGTGCCAGCAGTACCCGGACAGAGAACACTGAAGCTTTCTTT
cdr3_aa: CASSTRTENTEAFF

d_call: -
clone_size: -
v_call: TRBV15
j_call: TRBJ2-7
cdr3_length: 14
cdr3_nt: TGTGCCACCAGCAGAGTCCCAGCGACCTACGAGCAGTACTTC
cdr3_aa: CATSRVPATYEQYF

d_call: -
clone_size: -
v_call: TRBV6-6
j_call: TRBJ2-7
cdr3_length: 13
cdr3_nt: TGTGCCAGCAGTTACTCAAACTCGTACGAGCAGTACTTC
cdr3_aa: CASSYSNSYEQYF

d_call: -
clone_size: -
v_call: TRBV10-3
j_call: TRBJ2-6
cdr3_length: 13
cdr3_nt: TGTGCCATCTCGGACTCTGGGGCCAACGTCCTGACTTTC
cdr3_aa: CAISDSGANVLTF

d_call: TRBD1
clone_size: -
v_call: TRBV6-6
j_call: TRBJ1-5
cdr3_length: 16
cdr3_nt: TGTGCCAGCAGTCCGGGGGACAGGGGACGCAATCAGCCCCAGCATTTT
cdr3_aa: CASSPGDRGRNQPQHF

d_call: -
clone_size: -
v_call: TRBV5-1
j_call: TRBJ2-1
cdr3_length: 15
cdr3_nt: TGCGCCAGCAGCTCGCCGGGACAACCGTACAATGAGCAGTTCTTC
cdr3_aa: CASSSPGQPYNEQFF

d_call: -
clone_size: few
v_call: TRBV6-6
j_call: TRBJ2-2
cdr3_length: 15
cdr3_nt: TGTGCCAGCAGCCGCAGACAGCAAAACACCGGGGAGCTGTTTTTT
cdr3_aa: CASSRRQQNTGELFF

d_call: TRBD1
clone_size: -
v_call: TRBV4-1
j_call: TRBJ2-3
cdr3_length: 18
cdr3_nt: TGCGCCAGCAGCCAAGGGCTGGGGACAGGGGTCCACACAGATACGCAGTATTTT
cdr3_aa: CASSQGLGTGVHTDTQYF

d_call: -
clone_size: -
v_call: TRBV28
j_call: TRBJ1-5
cdr3_length: 14
cdr3_nt: TGTGCCAGCCTCAGGGGTTCCGGCAATCAGCCCCAGCATTTT
cdr3_aa: CASLRGSGNQPQHF

d_call: -
clone_size: -
v_call: TRBV28
j_call: TRBJ1-2
cdr3_length: 12
cdr3_nt: TGTGCCAGCAGGGGGCGTCTCGATGGCTACACCTTC
cdr3_aa: CASRGRLDGYTF

d_call: TRBD1
clone_size: -
v_call: TRBV7-7
j_call: TRBJ2-6
cdr3_length: 17
cdr3_nt: TGTGCTAGCAGCTCTGGGACAGGCCGCTCTGGGGCCAACGTCCTGACTTTC
cdr3_aa: CASSSGTGRSGANVLTF

d_call: -
clone_size: -
v_call: TRBV2
j_call: TRBJ2-7
cdr3_length: 11
cdr3_nt: TGTGCCAGCAGTGATTATTGGGAGCAGTACTTC
cdr3_aa: CASSDYWEQYF

d_call: -
clone_size: few
v_call: TRBV6-5
j_call: TRBJ2-1
cdr3_length: 16
cdr3_nt: TGTGCCAGCAGTTACGACGGGCTAGCGAGTAGGAATGAGCAGTTCTTC
cdr3_aa: CASSYDGLASRNEQFF

d_call: TRBD2
clone_size: -
v_call: TRBV30
j_call: TRBJ2-7
cdr3_length: 12
cdr3_nt: TGTGCCTGGAGCGGGGGGGTTTACGAGCAGTACTTC
cdr3_aa: CAWSGGVYEQYF

d_call: TRBD2
clone_size: -
v_call: TRBV7-9
j_call: TRBJ2-2
cdr3_length: 14
cdr3_nt: TGTGCCAGCAGCTTACTAGCGGGATCCGGGGAGCTGTTTTTT
cdr3_aa: CASSLLAGSGELFF

d_call: TRBD1
clone_size: few
v_call: TRBV28
j_call: TRBJ1-2
cdr3_length: 15
cdr3_nt: TGTGCCAGCAGTGGGAGGGGACAGGGGCTCTATGGCTACACCTTC
cdr3_aa: CASSGRGQGLYGYTF

d_call: -
clone_size: few
v_call: TRBV11-1
j_call: TRBJ1-3
cdr3_length: 13
cdr3_nt: TGTGCCAGCAGCTTCTCAGGTGGAAACACCATATATTTT
cdr3_aa: CASSFSGGNTIYF

d_call: -
clone_size: -
v_call: TRBV7-2
j_call: TRBJ1-5
cdr3_length: 14
cdr3_nt: TGTGCCAGCAGCGGGTGGGGTAGCAATCAGCCCCAGCATTTT
cdr3_aa: CASSGWGSNQPQHF

d_call: -
clone_size: -
v_call: TRBV2
j_call: TRBJ2-5
cdr3_length: 14
cdr3_nt: TGTGCCAGCAGTGAGAGGAGAGGGTTGGCGACCCAGTACTTC
cdr3_aa: CASSERRGLATQYF

d_call: -
clone_size: -
v_call: TRBV9
j_call: TRBJ2-3
cdr3_length: 13
cdr3_nt: TGTGCCAGCAGTAGACAGGACACAGATACGCAGTATTTT
cdr3_aa: CASSRQDTDTQYF

d_call: -
clone_size: -
v_call: TRBV28
j_call: TRBJ2-3
cdr3_length: 14
cdr3_nt: TGTGCCAGCAGCCCTAGCGCGGGGTTAGATACGCAGTATTTT
cdr3_aa: CASSPSAGLDTQYF

d_call: TRBD2
clone_size: -
v_call: TRBV11-2
j_call: TRBJ2-1
cdr3_length: 15
cdr3_nt: TGTGCCAGCAGCTTAGGCAGTAGCGGGACGTATGAGCAGTTCTTC
cdr3_aa: CASSLGSSGTYEQFF

d_call: TRBD2
clone_size: -
v_call: TRBV2
j_call: TRBJ2-7
cdr3_length: 16
cdr3_nt: TGTGCCAGCAGTGACTTGTGGCTAGCGGGAGGCTACGAGCAGTACTTC
cdr3_aa: CASSDLWLAGGYEQYF

d_call: -
clone_size: -
v_call: TRBV5-4
j_call: TRBJ2-1
cdr3_length: 13
cdr3_nt: TGTGCCAGCAGGGCCGGGGGGCCCCGTTACATGTTCTTC
cdr3_aa: CASRAGGPRYMFF

d_call: -
clone_size: -
v_call: TRBV11-2
j_call: TRBJ1-6
cdr3_length: 14
cdr3_nt: TGTGCCAGCAGCTTAGGCGCGAGAAATTCACCCCTCCACTTT
cdr3_aa: CASSLGARNSPLHF

d_call: -
clone_size: -
v_call: TRBV2
j_call: TRBJ1-1
cdr3_length: 10
cdr3_nt: TGTGCCAGCATAGGGCACGAAGCTTTCTTT
cdr3_aa: CASIGHEAFF

d_call: -
clone_size: -
v_call: TRBV5-4
j_call: TRBJ1-1
cdr3_length: 13
cdr3_nt: TGTGCCAGCAGCTCCGGGAGTTGGGGTGAAGCTTTCTTT
cdr3_aa: CASSSGSWGEAFF

d_call: -
clone_size: many
v_call: TRBV21-1
j_call: TRBJ2-1
cdr3_length: 16
cdr3_nt: TGTGCCAGCAGCAAAGATACAGGGGGCGACGGAAATGAGCAGTTCTTC
cdr3_aa: CASSKDTGGDGNEQFF

d_call: -
clone_size: -
v_call: TRBV30
j_call: TRBJ1-3
cdr3_length: 15
cdr3_nt: TGTGCCTGGAGTGTCGGGGGGTTGGCAGGAAACACCATATATTTT
cdr3_aa: CAWSVGGLAGNTIYF

d_call: -
clone_size: -
v_call: TRBV2
j_call: TRBJ1-2
cdr3_length: 14
cdr3_nt: TGTGCCAGCACCCCGACGGGGGGGTGGTATGGCTACACCTTC
cdr3_aa: CASTPTGGWYGYTF

d_call: -
clone_size: -
v_call: TRBV6-5
j_call: TRBJ1-2
cdr3_length: 15
cdr3_nt: TGTGCCAGCAGTTACCGGGCAGGCCGGGACTATGGCTACACCTTC
cdr3_aa: CASSYRAGRDYGYTF

d_call: TRBD1
clone_size: -
v_call: TRBV6-6
j_call: TRBJ1-3
cdr3_length: 16
cdr3_nt: TGTGCCAGCAGTTACGCGGACAGGGTAGGAGGAAACACCATATATTTT
cdr3_aa: CASSYADRVGGNTIYF

d_call: -
clone_size: -
v_call: TRBV11-2
j_call: TRBJ2-7
cdr3_length: 12
cdr3_nt: TGTGCCAGCAGCTTAGTCGTCAGCGGGCAGTACTTC
cdr3_aa: CASSLVVSGQYF

d_call: -
clone_size: -
v_call: TRBV14
j_call: TRBJ2-3
cdr3_length: 13
cdr3_nt: TGTGCCAGCAGCCAAGACCGCACAGATACGCAGTATTTT
cdr3_aa: CASSQDRTDTQYF

d_call: TRBD1
clone_size: once
v_call: TRBV19
j_call: TRBJ2-3
cdr3_length: 13
cdr3_nt: TGTGCCAGTAGTCCGGGGACAGGGCTAACGCAGTATTTT
cdr3_aa: CASSPGTGLTQYF

d_call: -
clone_size: -
v_call: TRBV5-1
j_call: TRBJ1-1
cdr3_length: 13
cdr3_nt: TGCGCCAGCAGACCGGGGATGAACACTGAAGCTTTCTTT
cdr3_aa: CASRPGMNTEAFF

d_call: -
clone_size: -
v_call: TRBV6-5
j_call: TRBJ1-2
cdr3_length: 16
cdr3_nt: TGTGCCAGCAGTTACTCGAATCTGAGGGGCAGCTATGGCTACACCTTC
cdr3_aa: CASSYSNLRGSYGYTF

d_call: -
clone_size: -
v_call: TRBV28
j_call: TRBJ1-5
cdr3_length: 14
cdr3_nt: TGTGCCAGCAGGTGGAGTGGGGTAGGGCAGCCCCAGCATTTT
cdr3_aa: CASRWSGVGQPQHF

d_call: TRBD2
clone_size: -
v_call: TRBV6-5
j_call: TRBJ2-1
cdr3_length: 16
cdr3_nt: TGTGCCAGCAGTTACCGAACGGGAGGAAGTCGCCCGGAGCAGTTCTTC
cdr3_aa: CASSYRTGGSRPEQFF

d_call: -
clone_size: -
v_call: TRBV2
j_call: TRBJ1-5
cdr3_length: 11
cdr3_nt: TGTGCCAGCAGGGGGTTTTTGGCCCAGCATTTT
cdr3_aa: CASRGFLAQHF

d_call: -
clone_size: -
v_call: TRBV28
j_call: TRBJ1-1
cdr3_length: 14
cdr3_nt: TGTGCCAGCAGAGGCTCCCTCGGGCGAACTGAAGCTTTCTTT
cdr3_aa: CASRGSLGRTEAFF

d_call: -
clone_size: -
v_call: TRBV5-8
j_call: TRBJ2-2
cdr3_length: 16
cdr3_nt: TGTGCCAGCAGCCGGGGGGACAGCTCAAACACCGGGGAGCTGTTTTTT
cdr3_aa: CASSRGDSSNTGELFF

d_call: -
clone_size: -
v_call: TRBV29-1
j_call: TRBJ1-5
cdr3_length: 13
cdr3_nt: TGCAGCGTTCGACAGAATAGCAATCAGCCCCAGCATTTT
cdr3_aa: CSVRQNSNQPQHF

d_call: -
clone_size: -
v_call: TRBV6-5
j_call: TRBJ2-7
cdr3_length: 11
cdr3_nt: TGTGCCAGCAGTTACCATTACGAGCAGTACTTC
cdr3_aa: CASSYHYEQYF

d_call: TRBD1
clone_size: few
v_call: TRBV11-2
j_call: TRBJ1-2
cdr3_length: 14
cdr3_nt: TGTGCCAGCACCACACAGGGGGCGCATTCGGGCTACACCTTC
cdr3_aa: CASTTQGAHSGYTF

d_call: -
clone_size: -
v_call: TRBV28
j_call: TRBJ1-1
cdr3_length: 13
cdr3_nt: TGTGCCAGCGGTCAGACCGGACCCACTGAAGCTTTCTTT
cdr3_aa: CASGQTGPTEAFF

d_call: TRBD2
clone_size: -
v_call: TRBV6-6
j_call: TRBJ2-5
cdr3_length: 15
cdr3_nt: TGTGCCAGCACCTCTAGCGGGGGTTTACAAGAGACCCAGTACTTC
cdr3_aa: CASTSSGGLQETQYF

d_call: -
clone_size: -
v_call: TRBV6-4
j_call: TRBJ1-1
cdr3_length: 14
cdr3_nt: TGTGCCAGCAGTTCTGAAGGGGGGAACACTGAAGCTTTCTTT
cdr3_aa: CASSSEGGNTEAFF

d_call: -
clone_size: few
v_call: TRBV28
j_call: TRBJ2-3
cdr3_length: 14
cdr3_nt: TGTGCCAGCAGTAATGGAGGGTGGACAGATACGCAGTATTTT
cdr3_aa: CASSNGGWTDTQYF

d_call: TRBD2
clone_size: -
v_call: TRBV28
j_call: TRBJ2-7
cdr3_length: 15
cdr3_nt: TGTGCCAGCAGCAGTCCCGGGACTAGATCCTACGAGCAGTACTTC
cdr3_aa: CASSSPGTRSYEQYF

d_call: TRBD2
clone_size: -
v_call: TRBV5-6
j_call: TRBJ2-2
cdr3_length: 14
cdr3_nt: TGTGCCAGCAGCTGGACTAGTTACACCGGGGAGCTGTTTTTT
cdr3_aa: CASSWTSYTGELFF

d_call: TRBD2
clone_size: few
v_call: TRBV9
j_call: TRBJ2-1
cdr3_length: 16
cdr3_nt: TGTGCCAGCAGCCCTCGTAGCGGGAGCTCCTACAATGAGCAGTTCTTC
cdr3_aa: CASSPRSGSSYNEQFF

d_call: -
clone_size: -
v_call: TRBV5-1
j_call: TRBJ2-3
cdr3_length: 14
cdr3_nt: TGCGCCAGCAGTCGGGACGGAAGCACAGATACGCAGTATTTT
cdr3_aa: CASSRDGSTDTQYF

d_call: TRBD1
clone_size: few
v_call: TRBV14
j_call: TRBJ2-7
cdr3_length: 16
cdr3_nt: TGTGCCAGCAGCCAAGAAAGGGGCAGGGGGCGGTACGAGCAGTACTTC
cdr3_aa: CASSQERGRGRYEQYF

d_call: -
clone_size: once
v_call: TRBV9
j_call: TRBJ2-5
cdr3_length: 14
cdr3_nt: TGTGCCAGCAGCGTCACTAGGTCAGGAGAGACCCAGTACTTC
cdr3_aa: CASSVTRSGETQYF

d_call: -
clone_size: -
v_call: TRBV6-5
j_call: TRBJ1-1
cdr3_length: 13
cdr3_nt: TGTGCCAGCAGTTACCACAAGAACACTGAAGCTTTCTTT
cdr3_aa: CASSYHKNTEAFF

d_call: -
clone_size: -
v_call: TRBV7-9
j_call: TRBJ2-7
cdr3_length: 13
cdr3_nt: TGTGCCAGCAGCCTAGGCGGGGTGTACGAGCAGTACTTC
cdr3_aa: CASSLGGVYEQYF